This record concerns one T cell receptor beta chain sequence. It has no known antigen specificity. Base qualities are not at hand, and no much larger clone is one base apart. To sequence the TCRbeta CDR3 region, genomic DNA was isolated from the sorted cells. The immunoSEQ Assay was used to sequence the TCRbeta CDR3 regions. TCRdb re-hosts the immuneACCESS table, in-frame sequences only. Its copies lack some clones; in the studies checked, an unresolved V gene accounts for under half of them, and the cause for the rest is not known. The sample profile shows tens of thousands of clones; around four fifths of them were found once. Of the sample, around 21% falls within the top ten clones. The trim is 10 bases for V and 1 base for J, with a gap of 19 bases between the germline ends. The cysteine opens and the phenylalanine closes a CDR3 of 15 amino acids. Only the CDR3 DNA is retained, 45 bases long and in frame from the first base. CDR1 and CDR2 (LNHDA, SQIVND) derive from the germline V gene (reference sequence).

This sample was taken from a study of OX40 agonist ivuxolimab in advanced cancers. Some background on the complete study: Ivuxolimab was a fully human IgG2 agonistic monoclonal antibody targeting the costimulatory receptor OX40 (CD134). Intravenous ivuxolimab was administered to patients every 2 weeks at six dose levels: 0.01, 0.1, 0.3, 1.5, 3 and 10 mg/kg. The paper describes the monotherapy dose-escalation part (N of about 54 patients) of the phase I trial of ivuxolimab. Patients were allowed to have had prior anti-PD-1, anti-PD-L1 or anti-CTLA-4 therapy, and approximately 40% of the dose-escalation patients had been treated with checkpoint inhibitors. Three dose-escalation patients achieved partial responses, one with hepatocellular carcinoma and two with cutaneous melanoma. The purpose of peripheral TCRbeta sequencing was to test whether ivuxolimab changed TCR sequence diversity and led to clonal T-cell expansion. The dose-escalation cohort was 80% to 90% male with a mean age of approximately 59 years, ranging from about 23 to 85. Of the 50 or so patients in dose escalation, about 20 had hepatocellular carcinoma, some 15 had melanoma, 9 had renal cell carcinoma and 9 had head and neck cancer.

Here is what the overall study found, with its caveats: After ivuxolimab, more expanded clones were found on average in CD8+ T cells than in CD4+ T cells. Antigen specificity was not determined for the clonally expanded peripheral T cells. In the 0.1-3.0 mg/kg groups, partial responders were among the patients with the lowest normalized peripheral clonal expansion, particularly in CD8+ T cells. At doses of 0.1 to 3.0 mg/kg, clonal expansion of both CD4+ and CD8+ T cells in blood was seen between baseline and week 6. Low levels of normalized T-cell clonal expansion were also seen in some patients who did not respond.

Patients with autoimmune disease history or receiving systemic immunosuppression were excluded from the trial. Peripheral blood for TCR sequencing was collected from all dose cohorts at baseline, on cycle 4 day 1, and on cycle 7 day 1. The samples were taken from a phase I, first-in-human, multicenter, open-label dose-escalation trial of ivuxolimab. Adults with locally advanced or metastatic head and neck squamous cell, hepatocellular, melanoma or renal cell carcinoma were enrolled in the trial. Before TCR sequencing, CD4+ and CD8+ T cells were separately sorted from peripheral blood. The source of this sequence is an adult with an advanced solid tumor such as melanoma, head and neck, liver or kidney cancer. Recombination joined TRBV19 with TRBJ1-1, with a weak D call of TRBD1 (6 bases match). Sample: CD4+ or CD8+ T cells sorted from blood, taken in a trial of the OX40 agonist ivuxolimab. The sequenced DNA: TGTGCCACCAGAACCTCAGGGGCGGGGAACACTGAAGCTTTCTTT. Its translation reads: CATRTSGAGNTEAFF.